This entry concerns a single TCR beta chain. Its antigen is not known. This sample is part of a study of shared clonotypes between healthy human individuals. Study-level findings and limits: Around 5.4% of naive CD4 clonotypes were common to a handful of donors. The rarefaction results pointed to incomplete sorted-subset sequencing despite large depth. Researchers sampled only blood; tissue repertoires likely differ.

In the original analysis: ImmunoSEQ supplied junction-only sequences lacking quality scores, so filtering was different. Produced via immunoSEQ multiplex PCR; TCRdb's table is partial and in-frame only. The D gene and trimming were derived from the DNA, and the V and J assignments and clone size from that table. The sample contains 1 million to 1.3 million clones, about four fifths of which appear only once. CDR1 and CDR2 (germline): LNHNV, YYDKDF (reference sequence). V lost 0 bases and J lost 8, with 16 bases in between. The CDR3 is 15 amino acids. The receptor's source is a man between 18 and 35 years old in good health. Some clones in this sample may be carry-over from other donors' samples. This sequence joins TRBV15 and TRBJ1-2, with D tentatively TRBD1 (5 bases). The source material was memory CD4+ T cells from PBMCs. Subset denoted: CD45RA-negative fraction. CDR3 nucleotides: TGTGCCACCAGCAGAGATCCGCAGGGTATAGGGGGCTACACCTTC. Encoded protein: CATSRDPQGIGGYTF.